This T cell receptor (beta chain) was observed in a study of STAT3 mutations in large granular lymphocyte leukemia. Study summary: More than half of T-LGLL patients received immunosuppressive therapy.

Per germline, CDR1 LNHDA and CDR2 SQIVND (reference sequence). Trimming left V 7 bases short and J 10 bases short, with 13 bases between. The CDR3 length is 11 residues. Clones were read by immunoSEQ multiplex PCR, and TCRdb kept only the in-frame ones, dropping some. The sample holds 13,000 or so clones; around 90% are singletons and the top ten take roughly an eighth. Regarding the study as a whole: In some patients, a small highly pathogenic clone possibly went undetected. At least one immunodominant TCR beta clonotype appeared in every T-cell large granular lymphocyte leukemia patient.

As regards this clone: Its antigen remains unidentified.

This chain links TRBV19 with TRBJ1-1, with D unresolved. The sample comprised PBMCs. This receptor was identified in a human donor with T large granular lymphocyte leukemia. Some clones in this sample may be carry-over from other donors' samples. In DNA, the CDR3 is TGTGCCAGTATGCAAGAAAGCCCAGCTTTCTTT. This translates into CASMQESPAFF.